What follows are 16 T cell receptor beta chains derived from one specimen sequenced in a study of cytomegalovirus exposure and HLA in healthy donors. The study ran its PCR with 60 Vbeta and 13 Jbeta primers. Only in-frame clones appear in the TCRdb table, and some are missing; sequencing was by immunoSEQ multiplex PCR. The table includes 150,000 to 200,000 clones, 70% to 80% detected once. Source material: PBMCs. These receptors were taken from a man aged 25 to 45 in good health and CMV-seropositive.

This clone was picked up a small number of times. J is TRBJ1-3 and V is TRBV13, with 7 positions matching TRBD1. This CDR3 spans 15 amino acids. CDR1 and CDR2 (germline): PRHDT, FYEKMQ (reference sequence). The V gene end was trimmed by 5 bases and the J gene end by 3 bases; junction bases not matched to a gene: 7. In nucleotides, the CDR3 is TGTGCCAGCAGCGCTAGACAGGGTTTTGGAAACACCATATATTTT. The encoded protein is CASSARQGFGNTIYF.

The chain links TRBV5-1 to TRBJ2-7; 7 bases are shared with TRBD1. Germline-derived CDR1 and CDR2 are SGHRS and YFSETQ. CDR3 length: 16 residues. Unmatched junction bases numbered 10, after V lost 3 bases and J lost 1 base. Here the CDR3 DNA reads TGCGCCAGCAGCTCCGGGACAGCGGCTAGGTCCTACGAGCAGTACTTC. Its protein is CASSSGTAARSYEQYF. The complete variable domain, with remaining parts taken from reference TRBV5-1 and TRBJ2-7, reads KAGVTQTPRYLIKTRGQQVTLSCSPISGHRSVSWYQQTPGQGLQFLFEYFSETQRNKGNFPGRFSGRQFSNSRSEMNVSTLELGDSALYLCASSSGTAARSYEQYFGPGTRLTVT.

The V and J genes are TRBV5-1 and TRBJ1-5; no clear D gene. The CDR3 sequence is 15 residues long. Germline CDR1 and CDR2: SGHRS and YFSETQ. V was clipped by 0 bases and J by 3 bases, with 10 bases between them. CDR3 loop: CASSLDGPPNQPQHF. The CDR3 DNA reads TGCGCCAGCAGCTTGGACGGTCCTCCCAATCAGCCCCAGCATTTT.

The V gene is TRBV7-2, the J gene TRBJ2-3, with 12 bases that match TRBD2. With 3 bases clipped from V and 1 base from J, the junction kept 5 bases outside the gene matches. This CDR3 has 17 residues. The germline V gene has CDR1 SGHTA and CDR2 FQGNSA. In nucleotides, the CDR3 is TGTGCCAGCAGCTTGGCTCTAGCGGGGGGGGGCACAGATACGCAGTATTTT. Its translation: CASSLALAGGGTDTQYF.

The chain links TRBV20-1 to TRBJ1-1; D gene ambiguous. Trimming shortened V by 6 bases and J by 7 bases, and 3 bases separated the two germline ends. The length of the CDR3 is 8 residues. Germline-derived CDR1 and CDR2 are DFQATT and SNEGSKA (reference sequence). CDR3 nucleotide sequence: TGCAGTGCCAATGAAGCTTTCTTT. This sequence encodes CSANEAFF.

In DNA, the CDR3 is TGTGCCAGCAGTTTTCCGGGGTCCTACAATGAGCAGTTCTTC. Translation: CASSFPGSYNEQFF. The V and J genes are TRBV27 and TRBJ2-1; maybe TRBD2 (5 bases). The V gene's germline CDR1 is MNHEY and CDR2 SMNVEV (reference sequence). CDR3 length equals 14 residues. The V end was cut by 3 bases, the J end by 1 base, with 7 bases between.

This chain joins TRBV4-1 and TRBJ2-3; a possible D gene is TRBD2 (6 bases). The CDR3 runs to 16 residues. V dropped 2 bases and J dropped 1 base, with 13 bases sitting between them. Germline CDR1 reads MGHRA; CDR2 reads YSYEKL. CDR3 sequence: CASSQFWPGGTDTQYF. As DNA, the CDR3 is TGCGCCAGCAGCCAATTCTGGCCGGGGGGCACAGATACGCAGTATTTT.

The rearrangement joins TRBV10-1 to TRBJ2-5; D remains ambiguous. Trimming took 5 bases from V and 3 from J, leaving 10 bases between them. Germline CDR1 and CDR2: WNHNN and SYGVQD (reference sequence). The CDR3 covers 13 residues. The CDR3: CASSYTLEETQYF. The CDR3 DNA sequence: TGCGCCAGCAGTTACACCCTAGAAGAGACCCAGTACTTC.

This chain joins TRBV30 and TRBJ2-3; unclear D gene. The CDR3 contains 12 residues. Trimming left V 0 bases short and J 5 bases short, with 6 bases between. The germline V gene has CDR1 GTSNPN and CDR2 SVGIG (reference sequence). DNA for the CDR3: TGTGCCTGGAGTGTTTTGCGAGATACGCAGTATTTT. Protein: CAWSVLRDTQYF.

The chain has TRBV9 and TRBJ2-7; 11 bases line up with TRBD2. V was clipped by 2 bases and J by 3 bases; unmatched bases: 7. The CDR3 totals 16 residues. Germline CDR1 reads SGDLS; CDR2 reads YYNGEE. CDR3 loop: CASSVGSGGAYYEQYF. CDR3 in DNA: TGTGCCAGCAGCGTGGGTAGCGGGGGGGCCTACTACGAGCAGTACTTC.

The CDR3 spells CARDRGDNEQFF. The CDR3 DNA reads as TGCGCCCGCGACAGGGGAGACAATGAGCAGTTCTTC. The chain links TRBV23-1 to TRBJ2-1, with 8 positions matching TRBD1. TRBV23-1 falls under the ORF class, with uncertain function. Trimming removed 11 bases from V and 5 bases from J; junction bases left unmatched: 5. The CDR3 contains 12 residues.

The DNA of the CDR3 is TGCAGCGTTGAAGGGGGGGGGCAGGGGGCCCACGAGCAGTACTTC. Translated: CSVEGGGQGAHEQYF. V and J are TRBV29-1 and TRBJ2-7, with D possibly TRBD1 on 8 matching bases. This CDR3 has 15 residues. The V gene's germline CDR1 is SQVTM and CDR2 ANQGSEA. Trimming shortened V by 1 base and J by 5 bases, and 18 bases separated the two germline ends.

This clone showed up just once. This rearrangement joins TRBV29-1 to TRBJ2-7; 10 bases map to TRBD2. Germline CDR1 SQVTM, CDR2 ANQGSEA. Germline trimming cut 7 bases from V and 6 bases from J; bases unmatched to any gene: 6. The CDR3 extends over 12 amino acids. CDR3 bases: TGCAGCGGCCTACTAGCGGGGTCCGAGCAGTACTTC. The encoded protein is CSGLLAGSEQYF.

This sequence joins TRBV7-3 and TRBJ2-1; the match to TRBD2 covers 9 bases. The CDR3 runs 15 residues. Germline V gene data show CDR1 as SGHTA and CDR2 as FQGTGA. Germline trimming cut 5 bases from V and 8 bases from J; bases unmatched to any gene: 10. Here the CDR3 DNA reads TGTGCCAGCAGCACTACTAGCGGGCAGAGCTATGAGCAGTTCTTC. Its protein product is CASSTTSGQSYEQFF.

This rearrangement joins TRBV30 to TRBJ1-1, with D perhaps TRBD1 (6 bases). Trimming cost V 5 bases and J 1 base, with 14 bases left between them. CDR1 and CDR2 from the germline V gene are GTSNPN and SVGIG (reference sequence). This CDR3 is built from 14 residues. CDR3 in DNA: TGTGCCTGGGATCCAGGGGCGTGGAACACTGAAGCTTTCTTT. Amino acids: CAWDPGAWNTEAFF.

The chain employs TRBV11-2 and TRBJ2-7, with a possible D match to TRBD1 (5 bases). With 5 bases removed from V and 9 bases from J, the gap between germline ends came to 14 bases. CDR1 and CDR2 (germline): SGHAT, FQNNGV. The CDR3 length is 12 residues. CDR3: CASSPTGSGQYF. The CDR3 region has the DNA TGTGCCAGCAGCCCTACAGGCTCCGGGCAGTACTTC. Supplemented by reference TRBV11-2 and TRBJ2-7, the full variable domain reads EAGVAQSPRYKIIEKRQSVAFWCNPISGHATLYWYQQILGQGPKLLIQFQNNGVVDDSQLPKDRFSAERLKGVDSTLKIQPAKLEDSAVYLCASSPTGSGQYFGPGTRLTVT.